The present T cell receptor (beta chain) was sequenced within a study of monozygotic twins with cystic fibrosis. Measured with immunoSEQ multiplex PCR; TCRdb has only the in-frame clones, and not every one. There are about 32,000 clones in the sample; around 90% occur only once, and under 1% lies in the top ten. Study-level points and caveats: Clonality was generally low (median roughly 0.009), higher in the most severe patients. No link emerged between shared CDR3 counts and age, concordance or severity. Co-twins had the most similar V usage for 13 of 16 pairs, J for 8. Nucleotide-identical clonotype sharing was significantly higher within monozygotic CF twin pairs than between unrelated CF individuals.

For this clone: No antigen is known for it.

Germline CDR1 is SGHDN and CDR2 is FVKESK. The V end was cut by 1 base, the J end by 1 base, with 4 bases between. This CDR3 spans 13 amino acids. Sequencing was done on a sample of blood. The V and J genes are TRBV14 and TRBJ1-1; D not resolved. This TCR was sampled from a girl aged 2 to 10 with cystic fibrosis. The CDR3 coding sequence is TGTGCCAGCAGCCAAGGTAGGAACACTGAAGCTTTCTTT. Translated, it gives CASSQGRNTEAFF.